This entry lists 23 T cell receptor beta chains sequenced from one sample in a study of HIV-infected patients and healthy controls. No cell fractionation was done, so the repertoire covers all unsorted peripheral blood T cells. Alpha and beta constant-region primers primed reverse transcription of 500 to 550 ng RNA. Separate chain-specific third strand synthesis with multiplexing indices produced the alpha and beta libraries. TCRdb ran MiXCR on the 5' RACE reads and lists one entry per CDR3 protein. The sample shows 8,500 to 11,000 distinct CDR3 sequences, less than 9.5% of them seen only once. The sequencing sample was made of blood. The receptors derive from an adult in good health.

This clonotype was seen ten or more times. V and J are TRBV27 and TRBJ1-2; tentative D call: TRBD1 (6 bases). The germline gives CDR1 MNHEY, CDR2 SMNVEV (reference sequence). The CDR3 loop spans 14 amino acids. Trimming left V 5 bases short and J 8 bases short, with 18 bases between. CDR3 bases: TGTGCCAGCAGTCCAAAAACAAACAGGGTAGGCTACACCTTC. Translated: CASSPKTNRVGYTF.

The CDR3 nucleotides are TGTGCCAGCAGCTACGGGACTATCCAATTCTCAGATACGCAGTATTTT. This encodes CASSYGTIQFSDTQYF. The chain combines TRBV9 with TRBJ2-3; 7 bases map to TRBD2. Germline V gene sequence: CDR1 SGDLS, CDR2 YYNGEE. This CDR3 comprises 16 residues. Trimming at V came to 4 bases and at J to 4 bases, leaving 12 bases not matched to a gene. Drawing the rest from reference TRBV9 and TRBJ2-3, the complete variable domain is DSGVTQTPKHLITATGQRVTLRCSPRSGDLSVYWYQQSLDQGLQFLIQYYNGEERAKGNILERFSAQQFPDLHSELNLSSLELGDSALYFCASSYGTIQFSDTQYFGPGTRLTVL.

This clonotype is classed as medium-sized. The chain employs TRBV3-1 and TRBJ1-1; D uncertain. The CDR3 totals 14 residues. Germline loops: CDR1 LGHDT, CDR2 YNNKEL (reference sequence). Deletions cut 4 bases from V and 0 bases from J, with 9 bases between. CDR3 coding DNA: TGTGCCAGCAGCCCATTAGGAGTGAACACTGAAGCTTTCTTT. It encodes CASSPLGVNTEAFF.

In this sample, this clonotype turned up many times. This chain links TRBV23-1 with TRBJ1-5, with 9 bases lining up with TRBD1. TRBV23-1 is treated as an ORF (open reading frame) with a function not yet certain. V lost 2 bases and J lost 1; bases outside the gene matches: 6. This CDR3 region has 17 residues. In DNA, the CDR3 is TGCGCCAGCAGTCAAAGGACAGGGGAGGAGAGCAATCAGCCCCAGCATTTT. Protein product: CASSQRTGEESNQPQHF.

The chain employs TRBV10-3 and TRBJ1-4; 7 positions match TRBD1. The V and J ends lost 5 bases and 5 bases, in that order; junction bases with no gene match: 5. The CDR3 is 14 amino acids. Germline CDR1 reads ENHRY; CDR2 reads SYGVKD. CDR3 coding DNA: TGTGCCATCAGTATGGGACAGCAAAATGAAAAACTGTTTTTT. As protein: CAISMGQQNEKLFF.

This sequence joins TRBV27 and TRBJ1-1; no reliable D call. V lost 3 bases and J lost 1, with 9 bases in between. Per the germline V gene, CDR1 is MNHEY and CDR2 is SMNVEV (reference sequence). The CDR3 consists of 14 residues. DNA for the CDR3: TGTGCCAGCAGTTTGGGTCACCCGAACACTGAAGCTTTCTTT. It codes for CASSLGHPNTEAFF.

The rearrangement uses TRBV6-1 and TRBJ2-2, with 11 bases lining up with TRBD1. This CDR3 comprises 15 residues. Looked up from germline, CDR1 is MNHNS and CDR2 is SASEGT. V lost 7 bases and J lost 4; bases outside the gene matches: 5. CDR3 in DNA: TGTGCCAGCAACAAGGACAGGGGGCTCACCGGGGAGCTGTTTTTT. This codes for CASNKDRGLTGELFF.

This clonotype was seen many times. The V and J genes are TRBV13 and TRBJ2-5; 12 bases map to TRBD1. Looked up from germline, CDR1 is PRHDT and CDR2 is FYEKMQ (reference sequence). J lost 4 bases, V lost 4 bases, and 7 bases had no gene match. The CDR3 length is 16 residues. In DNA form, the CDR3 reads TGTGCCAGCAGCTGGCCCGGGACAGGGGGCCGAGAGACCCAGTACTTC. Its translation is CASSWPGTGGRETQYF.

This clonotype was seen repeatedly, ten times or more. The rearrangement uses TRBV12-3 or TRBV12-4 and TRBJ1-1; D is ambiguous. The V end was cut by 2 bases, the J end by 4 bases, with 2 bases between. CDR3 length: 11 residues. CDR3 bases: TGTGCCAGCAGTTTAAGCACTGAAGCTTTCTTT. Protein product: CASSLSTEAFF.

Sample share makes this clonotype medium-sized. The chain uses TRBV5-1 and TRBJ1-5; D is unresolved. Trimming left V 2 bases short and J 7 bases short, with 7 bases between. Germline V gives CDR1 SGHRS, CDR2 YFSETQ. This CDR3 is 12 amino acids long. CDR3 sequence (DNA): TGCGCCAGCAGCTTAACGGGGCAGCCCCAGCATTTT. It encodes CASSLTGQPQHF.

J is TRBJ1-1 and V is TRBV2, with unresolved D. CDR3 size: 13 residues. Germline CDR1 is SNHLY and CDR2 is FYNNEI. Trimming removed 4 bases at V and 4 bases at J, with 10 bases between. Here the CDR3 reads CASSVGDFTEAFF. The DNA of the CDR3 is TGTGCCAGCAGTGTTGGGGATTTCACTGAAGCTTTCTTT.

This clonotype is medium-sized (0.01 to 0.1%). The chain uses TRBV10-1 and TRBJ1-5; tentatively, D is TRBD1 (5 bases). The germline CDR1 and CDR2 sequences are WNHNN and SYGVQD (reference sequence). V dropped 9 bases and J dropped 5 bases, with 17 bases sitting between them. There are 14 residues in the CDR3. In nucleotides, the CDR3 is TGCGCCAGTATCGAATCGGGGGTGGATCAGCCCCAGCATTTT. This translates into CASIESGVDQPQHF.

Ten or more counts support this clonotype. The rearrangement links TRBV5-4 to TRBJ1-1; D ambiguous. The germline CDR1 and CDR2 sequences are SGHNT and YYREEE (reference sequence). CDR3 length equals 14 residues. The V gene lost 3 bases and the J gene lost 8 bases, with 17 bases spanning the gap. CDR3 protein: CASSYRAGRLEAFF. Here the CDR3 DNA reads TGTGCCAGCAGCTATCGAGCGGGCAGGCTGGAAGCTTTCTTT. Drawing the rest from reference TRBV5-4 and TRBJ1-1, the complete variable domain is ETGVTQSPTHLIKTRGQQVTLRCSSQSGHNTVSWYQQALGQGPQFIFQYYREEENGRGNFPPRFSGLQFPNYSSELNVNALELDDSALYLCASSYRAGRLEAFFGQGTRLTVV.

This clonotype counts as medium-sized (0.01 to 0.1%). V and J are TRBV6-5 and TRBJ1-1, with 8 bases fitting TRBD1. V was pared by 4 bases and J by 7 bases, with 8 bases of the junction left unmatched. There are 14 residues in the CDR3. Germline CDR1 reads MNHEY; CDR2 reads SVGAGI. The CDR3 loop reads CASSLRAGGFEAFF. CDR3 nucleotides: TGTGCCAGCAGTTTACGGGCAGGGGGCTTTGAAGCTTTCTTT.

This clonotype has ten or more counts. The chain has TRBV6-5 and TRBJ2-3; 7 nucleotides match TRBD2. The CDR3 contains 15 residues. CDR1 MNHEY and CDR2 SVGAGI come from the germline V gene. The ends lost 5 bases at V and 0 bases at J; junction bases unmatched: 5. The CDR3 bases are TGTGCCAGCAGTCGGGGGGAGGCTAGCACAGATACGCAGTATTTT. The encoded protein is CASSRGEASTDTQYF.

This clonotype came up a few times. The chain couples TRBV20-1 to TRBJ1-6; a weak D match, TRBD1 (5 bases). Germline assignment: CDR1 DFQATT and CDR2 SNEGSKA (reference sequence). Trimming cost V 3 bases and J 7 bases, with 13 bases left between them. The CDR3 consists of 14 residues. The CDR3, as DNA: TGCAGTGCTAGCAGGGACTCAGGAAATTCACCCCTCCACTTT. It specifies CSASRDSGNSPLHF.

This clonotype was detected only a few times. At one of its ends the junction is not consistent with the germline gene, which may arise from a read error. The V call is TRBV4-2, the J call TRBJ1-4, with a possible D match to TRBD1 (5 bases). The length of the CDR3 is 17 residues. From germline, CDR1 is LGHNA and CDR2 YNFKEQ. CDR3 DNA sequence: TGTGTCAGCAGCCAGCGTGGGGGGATGGTAACTAATGAAAAACTGTTTTTT. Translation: CVSSQRGGMVTNEKLFF.

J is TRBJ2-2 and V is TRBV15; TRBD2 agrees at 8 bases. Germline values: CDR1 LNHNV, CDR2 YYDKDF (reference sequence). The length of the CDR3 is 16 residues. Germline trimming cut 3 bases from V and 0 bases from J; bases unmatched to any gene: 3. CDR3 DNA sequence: TGTGCCACCAGCAGGACAGCGGGGGCGAACACCGGGGAGCTGTTTTTT. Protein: CATSRTAGANTGELFF.

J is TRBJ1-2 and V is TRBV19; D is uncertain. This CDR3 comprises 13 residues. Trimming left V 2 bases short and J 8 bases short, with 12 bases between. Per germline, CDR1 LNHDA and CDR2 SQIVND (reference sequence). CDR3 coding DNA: TGTGCCAGTAGTATACCCGGGCTGGGCGGCTACACCTTC. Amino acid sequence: CASSIPGLGGYTF.

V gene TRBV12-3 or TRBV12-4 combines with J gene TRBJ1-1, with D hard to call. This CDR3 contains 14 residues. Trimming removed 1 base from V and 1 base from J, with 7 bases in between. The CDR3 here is CASSLVLSNTEAFF. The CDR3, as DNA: TGTGCCAGCAGTTTAGTACTCTCGAACACTGAAGCTTTCTTT.

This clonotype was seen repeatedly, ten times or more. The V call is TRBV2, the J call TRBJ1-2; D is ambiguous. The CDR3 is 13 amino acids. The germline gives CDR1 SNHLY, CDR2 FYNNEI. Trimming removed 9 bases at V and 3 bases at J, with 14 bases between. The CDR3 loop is CASSIGGDYGYTF. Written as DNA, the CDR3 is TGTGCCAGTTCGATTGGAGGCGACTATGGCTACACCTTC.

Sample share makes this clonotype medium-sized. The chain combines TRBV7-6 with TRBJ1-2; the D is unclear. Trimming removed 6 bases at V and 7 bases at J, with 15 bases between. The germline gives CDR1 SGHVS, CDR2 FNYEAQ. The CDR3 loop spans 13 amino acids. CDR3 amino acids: CASRPPGSGGYTF. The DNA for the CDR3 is TGTGCCAGCAGGCCCCCTGGATCTGGTGGCTACACCTTC.

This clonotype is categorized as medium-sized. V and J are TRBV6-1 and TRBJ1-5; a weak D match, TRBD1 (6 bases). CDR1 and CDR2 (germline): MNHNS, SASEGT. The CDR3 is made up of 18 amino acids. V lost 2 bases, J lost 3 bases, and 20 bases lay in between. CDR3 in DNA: TGTGCCAGCAGTGAATCAGGGTTCGGACAGACTAACAATCAGCCCCAGCATTTT. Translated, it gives CASSESGFGQTNNQPQHF.